These 20 T cell receptor beta chains were all obtained from the same sample, sequenced in a study of cytomegalovirus exposure and HLA in healthy donors (dated by TCRdb to the late 2010s). Library preparation employed the immunoSEQ multiplex PCR assay. A mixture of 60 forward primers for TCR Vbeta segments and 13 reverse primers for TCR Jbeta segments was used in the multiplex PCR. Not all clones reach the TCRdb copy of this immuneACCESS table, which keeps in-frame sequences only. Checked studies attribute under half of the gap to unresolved V genes and leave the rest unexplained. This sample gives around 150,000 clones in total; about 82% of them show up just once. Of the sample, 2% to 2.5% is held by the ten largest clones. Source material: PBMCs. The receptors come from a young man in good health and CMV-seronegative.

V and J are TRBV27 and TRBJ2-7; the D gene is possibly TRBD1 (6 bases). The CDR3 has 15 amino acids. Germline V CDR1 and CDR2: MNHEY, SMNVEV (reference sequence). V lost 0 bases and J lost 5, with 14 bases in between. CDR3: CASSLSPGARNEQYF. Written as DNA, the CDR3 is TGTGCCAGCAGTTTATCCCCAGGGGCGAGAAACGAGCAGTACTTC.

The rearrangement uses TRBV7-9 and TRBJ2-4; D is perhaps TRBD2 (6 bases). V lost 5 bases and J lost 0, with 20 bases in between. The CDR3 is made up of 18 amino acids. Germline lookup yields CDR1 SEHNR and CDR2 FQNEAQ (reference sequence). CDR3 sequence (DNA): TGTGCCAGCAGCGTAACTAGCAGTCCAACATTAGCCAAAAACATTCAGTACTTC. Translation gives CASSVTSSPTLAKNIQYF.

The chain uses TRBV2 and TRBJ1-5; maybe TRBD1 (6 bases). The germline gives CDR1 SNHLY, CDR2 FYNNEI. The V end lost 6 bases, the J end lost 2 bases, and 14 bases lay between the germline ends. This CDR3 is 15 amino acids long. CDR3 bases: TGTGCCAGCAGCGAGCAGGGGTTGGGCAATCAGCCCCAGCATTTT. Translating gives CASSEQGLGNQPQHF.

The chain combines TRBV18 with TRBJ2-3, with D unclear. The length of the CDR3 is 16 residues. The ends were cut back, 4 bases at V and 0 bases at J, with 14 bases in the middle. Germline assignment: CDR1 KGHSH and CDR2 LQKENI. The CDR3 nucleotides read TGTGCCAGCTCACGCGCTCGACCCGGGAGCACAGATACGCAGTATTTT. Amino acid sequence: CASSRARPGSTDTQYF.

This chain joins TRBV5-1 and TRBJ2-7; D gene unclear. CDR1 SGHRS and CDR2 YFSETQ come from the germline V gene. Trimming stripped 0 bases from V and 0 bases from J, with 10 bases between. This CDR3 spans 15 amino acids. CDR3 sequence (DNA): TGCGCCAGCAGCTTGGGTTTGTCAGGCTCCTACGAGCAGTACTTC. Protein sequence: CASSLGLSGSYEQYF.

The J gene is TRBJ1-6, the V gene TRBV28, with 7 bases matching TRBD1. After removal of 2 bases from V and 7 bases from J, the junction contained 8 bases not matched to a gene. This CDR3 has 16 residues. Germline assignment: CDR1 MDHEN and CDR2 SYDVKM. The CDR3 sequence is CASSLMGGRGNSPLHF. As DNA, the CDR3 is TGTGCCAGCAGTTTAATGGGTGGCAGGGGGAATTCACCCCTCCACTTT.

This clone showed up just once. V is TRBV6-5 and J is TRBJ1-2, with D tentatively TRBD1 (6 bases). Deletions cut 7 bases from V and 8 bases from J, with 20 bases between. Germline CDR1 MNHEY, CDR2 SVGAGI. The CDR3 has 14 residues. CDR3 nucleotides: TGTGCCAGCACCCCCGCTGAACAGGGCAGAGGCTACACCTTC. Amino acid sequence: CASTPAEQGRGYTF.

CDR3 loop: CASSLVQGSDNSPLHF. As DNA, the CDR3 is TGCGCCAGCAGCTTGGTACAGGGTTCCGATAATTCACCCCTCCACTTT. This chain uses TRBV5-1 with TRBJ1-6, with a tentative D call TRBD1 (6 bases). The germline V and J ends were trimmed by 0 bases and 5 bases, with 12 bases remaining between them. The germline gives CDR1 SGHRS, CDR2 YFSETQ. The CDR3 has 16 residues.

This chain links TRBV27 with TRBJ2-7, with 7 nucleotides matching TRBD1. V shed 6 bases, J shed 0 bases, and the junction held 5 bases outside the gene matches. This CDR3 has 14 amino acids. The V gene's germline CDR1 is MNHEY and CDR2 SMNVEV (reference sequence). CDR3 sequence: CASRMTGSSYEQYF. The CDR3 DNA reads TGTGCCAGCAGGATGACAGGGTCCTCCTACGAGCAGTACTTC.

This chain connects TRBV27 to TRBJ2-7, with 9 bases identical to TRBD1. Trimming cost V 3 bases and J 1 base; bases outside gene matches: 10. Germline V lookup: CDR1 MNHEY, CDR2 SMNVEV (reference sequence). The CDR3 runs to 17 residues. The CDR3 loop reads CASSLRGQGRRSYEQYF. The CDR3 bases are TGTGCCAGCAGTTTGAGGGGACAGGGAAGAAGATCCTACGAGCAGTACTTC.

V gene TRBV18 combines with J gene TRBJ2-5; TRBD2 might be the D (6 bases). V was cut by 4 bases and J by 5 bases, with 17 bases left in between. This CDR3 contains 15 residues. From germline, CDR1 is KGHSH and CDR2 LQKENI. This CDR3 reads CASSLQETGVETQYF. The CDR3 bases are TGTGCCAGCTCACTACAAGAGACGGGGGTGGAGACCCAGTACTTC.

The chain employs TRBV2 and TRBJ2-5; 7 bases are shared with TRBD1. The CDR3 length is 14 residues. V was clipped by 6 bases and J by 5 bases; unmatched bases: 9. CDR1 is SNHLY, CDR2 FYNNEI, per germline. Here the CDR3 reads CASRGRQGWETQYF. DNA of the CDR3: TGTGCCAGCAGGGGAAGACAGGGTTGGGAGACCCAGTACTTC.

The chain employs TRBV29-1 and TRBJ2-7; 11 nucleotides align to TRBD1. Germline assignment: CDR1 SQVTM and CDR2 ANQGSEA. The V gene end was trimmed by 4 bases and the J gene end by 5 bases; junction bases not matched to a gene: 1. This CDR3 comprises 12 residues. CDR3 region: CSVGGQGDEQYF. The CDR3 DNA reads as TGCAGCGTTGGGGGACAGGGGGACGAGCAGTACTTC.

The DNA of the CDR3 is TGCGCCAGCAGCTTGGAACAGGGGGCGGAAGGGCAGTACTTC. As protein: CASSLEQGAEGQYF. The V call is TRBV5-1, the J call TRBJ2-7, with 9 nucleotides matching TRBD1. The germline gives CDR1 SGHRS, CDR2 YFSETQ. The J segment lost 9 bases and the V segment lost 0 bases, leaving 7 bases of the junction unmatched. The CDR3 sequence is 14 residues long. Using reference TRBV5-1 and TRBJ2-7 for the parts outside the CDR3, the full variable domain is KAGVTQTPRYLIKTRGQQVTLSCSPISGHRSVSWYQQTPGQGLQFLFEYFSETQRNKGNFPGRFSGRQFSNSRSEMNVSTLELGDSALYLCASSLEQGAEGQYFGPGTRLTVT.

V is TRBV5-1 and J is TRBJ1-5, with D tentatively TRBD1 (5 bases). CDR3 length: 15 residues. CDR1 is SGHRS and CDR2 is YFSETQ in the germline V gene. V lost 0 bases and J 5 bases, leaving 12 bases between the germline ends. The CDR3 DNA reads TGCGCCAGCAGCTTGGCCGGCAGGGTAGATCAGCCCCAGCATTTT. Its translation: CASSLAGRVDQPQHF.

In regard to this clone: This same CDR3 is encoded by further DNA sequences in the sample. J is TRBJ2-1 and V is TRBV6-5, with 8 bases identical to TRBD2. The length of the CDR3 is 16 residues. With V trimmed by 4 bases and J by 3 bases, 8 bases remained unmatched. Germline V gene sequence: CDR1 MNHEY, CDR2 SVGAGI. The CDR3 loop is CASSFQAGEFYNEQFF. CDR3 DNA: TGTGCCAGCAGTTTTCAAGCGGGAGAATTCTACAATGAGCAGTTCTTC.

This sequence joins TRBV28 and TRBJ1-2; D is ambiguous. Germline CDR1 and CDR2: MDHEN and SYDVKM. CDR3 length: 13 amino acids. V was trimmed by 9 bases and J by 4 bases, leaving 15 bases between them. CDR3 sequence: CASWRGLGYGYTF. CDR3 nucleotide sequence: TGTGCCAGTTGGCGGGGTTTAGGCTATGGCTACACCTTC.

In nucleotides, the CDR3 is TGCGCCAGCCTCCGGGTTCGAGAGCGGGGGGAAACCTACGAGCAGTACTTC. Its translation: CASLRVRERGETYEQYF. The rearrangement uses TRBV10-1 and TRBJ2-7, with 9 bases identical to TRBD2. J was trimmed by 2 bases and V by 8 bases; bases with no gene match: 16. CDR1 and CDR2 (germline): WNHNN, SYGVQD (reference sequence). This CDR3 contains 17 residues.

This clone showed up just once. V usage is TRBV5-1 and J usage is TRBJ2-2; 10 bases map to TRBD1. The length of the CDR3 is 15 residues. Trimming cost V 5 bases and J 7 bases; bases outside gene matches: 8. Per germline, CDR1 SGHRS and CDR2 YFSETQ. CDR3: CASRPPGQGFGELFF. Written as DNA, the CDR3 is TGCGCCAGCAGACCACCGGGACAGGGGTTCGGGGAGCTGTTTTTT.

This rearrangement joins TRBV4-2 to TRBJ2-7, with D possibly TRBD1 on 6 matching bases. Looked up from germline, CDR1 is LGHNA and CDR2 is YNFKEQ. Trimming removed 3 bases from V and 3 bases from J, with 15 bases in between. This CDR3 spans 15 amino acids. CDR3 DNA: TGTGCCAGCAGCCAGACCGTGACAGGACGCTACGAGCAGTACTTC. Its translation is CASSQTVTGRYEQYF.